This TCR beta chain was obtained from a study of T cells after yellow fever vaccination. A process of 5'RACE template switching, which added a universal primer site and UMIs, was used to make TCR cDNA. TCRdb reprocessed the 5' RACE reads via MiXCR and lists one record per CDR3 protein. The sample yields roughly 170,000 distinct CDR3 sequences, around 9% seen once. The table lists this clonotype with a few counts. The antigen is undetermined. Germline CDR1 and CDR2: MNHEY and SVGEGT. CDR3 length: 14 residues. The V segment lost 2 bases and the J segment 5 bases; nucleotides outside the gene matches: 4. Findings and limits, study-wide: In post-booster samples, most primary-vaccination clones reappeared (roughly 96% CD4, approximately 91% CD8).

This specimen consisted of CD8+ T cells sorted from PBMCs, obtained 45 days after the yellow fever booster vaccination. The TCR originated in a man younger than 35 who received the YFV17D yellow fever vaccine. The chain couples TRBV6-2 or TRBV6-3 to TRBJ2-3, with 7 positions matching TRBD2. CDR3 amino acids: CASSYAGREDTQYF. The CDR3 DNA sequence: TGTGCCAGCAGTTACGCGGGGAGGGAAGATACGCAGTATTTT.